The sample holds one count of the clone carrying this T cell receptor beta chain. What it binds is not known. These data are taken from a study of T cell responses to AZD1222 COVID-19 vaccine. Background on the study: Pooled in the analysis were second doses at about 4 or about 12 weeks.

Assay: immunoSEQ multiplex PCR; the TCRdb copy retains only in-frame clones and omits some. The profile shows about 130,000 clones, around 87% of them singletons. Study conclusions and caveats: Vaccine-related CD4 TCRs covered spike, predominating at 160-218 and 743-854. Close to half of all spike-specific TCRs reportedly target regions of the variants that are unmutated. Donors were chiefly white British, with a greater number of females, and clonal diversity was perhaps underestimated.

Sequencing was performed on peripheral blood, taken on day 0 of AZD1222 vaccination. The origin of this receptor is an adult in good health.

The chain's CDR3 is CASSLALFGEDNYGYTF. CDR3 bases: TGCGCCAGCAGCTTGGCCTTATTCGGCGAGGACAACTATGGCTACACCTTC. The chain recombines TRBV5-1 with TRBJ1-2; D is ambiguous. The V and J ends lost 0 bases and 2 bases respectively, with 17 bases between them. This CDR3 is 17 amino acids long. Germline CDR1 reads SGHRS; CDR2 reads YFSETQ. Filled out from reference TRBV5-1 and TRBJ1-2, the complete variable domain reads KAGVTQTPRYLIKTRGQQVTLSCSPISGHRSVSWYQQTPGQGLQFLFEYFSETQRNKGNFPGRFSGRQFSNSRSEMNVSTLELGDSALYLCASSLALFGEDNYGYTFGSGTRLTVV.